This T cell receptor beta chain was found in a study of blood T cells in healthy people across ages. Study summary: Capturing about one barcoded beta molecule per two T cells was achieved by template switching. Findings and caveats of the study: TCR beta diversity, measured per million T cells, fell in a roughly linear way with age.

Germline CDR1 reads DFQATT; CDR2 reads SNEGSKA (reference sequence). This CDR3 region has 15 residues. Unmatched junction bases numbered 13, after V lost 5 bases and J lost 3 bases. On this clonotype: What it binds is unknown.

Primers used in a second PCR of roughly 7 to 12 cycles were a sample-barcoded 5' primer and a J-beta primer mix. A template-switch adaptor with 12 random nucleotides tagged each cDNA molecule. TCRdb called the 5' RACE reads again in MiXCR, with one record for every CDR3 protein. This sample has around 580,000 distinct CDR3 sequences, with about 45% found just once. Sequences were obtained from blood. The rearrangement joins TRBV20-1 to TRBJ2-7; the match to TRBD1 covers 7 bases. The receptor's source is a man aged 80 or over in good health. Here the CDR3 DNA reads TGCAGTGCTTCAGACAGGGTATCCCCTCGCTACGAGCAGTACTTC. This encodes CSASDRVSPRYEQYF.